The subject of this entry is one T cell receptor beta chain. Its antigen is as yet unknown. The CDR3 length is 12 residues. CDR1 SGHVS and CDR2 FNYEAQ come from the germline V gene. V was pared by 0 bases and J by 3 bases, with 2 bases between. The data belong to a study of cytomegalovirus exposure and HLA in healthy donors. Overall study findings and caveats: The authors confirmed in vitro that three CMV-associated chains were specific for CMV antigens. Cytomegalovirus-associated TCR beta chains were listed, numbering under 200.

The donors were part of the roughly 120-subject validation cohort, which stood apart from the roughly 730-subject first cohort. Data came from immunoSEQ multiplex PCR; TCRdb stores just in-frame clones and leaves some out. The profile covers 220,000 or so clones, with around 90% appearing a single time and 2% to 2.5% taken by the ten largest. This rearrangement joins TRBV7-6 to TRBJ2-5; D gene ambiguous. The material sequenced was PBMCs. This TCR was recovered from a woman between 18 and 30 years old in good health and CMV-seropositive. The CDR3 protein is CASSLAEETQYF. CDR3 bases: TGTGCCAGCAGCTTAGCCGAAGAGACCCAGTACTTC.